The source of this T cell receptor beta chain is a study of T cell changes during pregnancy in multiple sclerosis. Produced via immunoSEQ multiplex PCR; TCRdb's table is partial and in-frame only. The table shows some 66,000 clones, with about 91% occurring only once. The V and J ends lost 2 bases and 5 bases, in that order; junction bases with no gene match: 5. The V gene's germline CDR1 is SGHAT and CDR2 FQNNGV. The CDR3 is made up of 16 amino acids. The chain has TRBV11-2 and TRBJ2-2; 10 positions match TRBD2. The sequence derives from a female donor with multiple sclerosis, enrolled in a pregnancy study. Sequencing was performed on CD8+ T cells from peripheral blood mononuclear cells, taken before pregnancy. CDR3 bases: TGTGCCAGCAGCTTATGGTCTAGCGGGGGTACCGGGGAGCTGTTTTTT. Protein sequence: CASSLWSSGGTGELFF.